This T cell receptor (beta chain) came from a study of control samples from healthy donors and cancer patients. This clone has a single count. Profiled with immunoSEQ multiplex PCR; TCRdb holds only in-frame clones, not every one. The sample includes approximately 160,000 clones, 91% seen only once; the top ten take about 2%. The receptor's source is a woman aged 40 to 50 in good health. The sequenced sample consisted of blood.

Here the CDR3 reads CASSFTSGQPQHF. CDR3 coding DNA: TGTGCCAGCAGTTTCACCTCGGGGCAGCCCCAGCATTTT. This rearrangement joins TRBV12-3 or TRBV12-4 to TRBJ1-5, with D unclear. The CDR3 spans 13 residues. V lost 3 bases, J lost 7 bases, and 10 bases lay in between.